The clone carrying this T cell receptor (beta chain) showed up many times. The source of the sample is a study of naive and memory T cell subsets. The CDR3 contains 15 residues. V was clipped by 5 bases and J by 3 bases; unmatched bases: 6. Germline V CDR1 and CDR2: SGHDN, FVKESK. An equimolar mix of two oligonucleotides served as the beta constant-region primer for TRBC1 and TRBC2. TCRdb reprocessed the UMI-ligation and nested PCR reads with MiXCR, giving one entry per CDR3 protein. The table records approximately 89,000 distinct CDR3 sequences, roughly 7% of them present only once. The TCR was taken from a human donor in good health. This chain joins TRBV14 and TRBJ2-1; TRBD2 matches at 8 bases. The sequenced material came from central memory CD4+ T cells from blood. The CDR3 loop reads CASSKLAEVYNEQFF. The CDR3 nucleotides read TGTGCCAGCAGCAAACTAGCGGAAGTCTACAATGAGCAGTTCTTC.